The 28 T cell receptor beta chains reported below all come from one sample, sequenced in a study of cytomegalovirus exposure and HLA in healthy donors. Both 60 Vbeta primers and 13 Jbeta primers went into the PCR. The data were produced by immunoSEQ multiplex PCR, yet TCRdb's version contains in-frame clones alone and is incomplete. The sample contains 150,000 to 200,000 clones, 84% of which appear only once. The sequencing input was PBMCs. The receptor source for this set is a girl between 5 and 17 years old in good health and CMV-seropositive.

The chain carries TRBV10-3 and TRBJ2-1; D gene ambiguous. V was cut by 6 bases and J by 3 bases, with 18 bases left in between. CDR3 length: 16 residues. Germline V gene sequence: CDR1 ENHRY, CDR2 SYGVKD. The chain's CDR3 is CAISPRALGDYNEQFF. The CDR3, as DNA: TGTGCCATCAGCCCCAGAGCGCTAGGAGACTACAATGAGCAGTTCTTC.

The CDR3 loop is CASSQIGTATGKGYTF. DNA for the CDR3: TGCGCCAGCAGCCAGATCGGGACAGCCACCGGGAAAGGCTACACCTTC. J is TRBJ1-2 and V is TRBV4-1, with TRBD1 identical over 7 bases. Germline loops: CDR1 MGHRA, CDR2 YSYEKL. V lost 3 bases, J lost 8 bases, and 15 bases stayed unmatched. The CDR3 runs 16 residues.

The chain's CDR3 is CASSLYLGTAYNSPLHF. CDR3 DNA: TGTGCCAGCAGCCTTTACCTCGGGACAGCGTATAATTCACCCCTCCACTTT. This chain uses TRBV11-2 with TRBJ1-6, with 7 bases matching TRBD1. CDR1 and CDR2 from the germline V gene are SGHAT and FQNNGV. Trimming cost V 5 bases and J 4 bases; bases outside gene matches: 11. This CDR3 has 17 amino acids.

The V and J genes are TRBV7-9 and TRBJ2-5; 10 bases match TRBD2. CDR1 and CDR2 from the germline V gene are SEHNR and FQNEAQ (reference sequence). The CDR3 is 15 residues long. Unmatched junction bases numbered 5, after V lost 5 bases and J lost 2 bases. This chain's CDR3 is CASSVGTSAQETQYF. The CDR3 DNA reads as TGTGCCAGCAGCGTAGGGACTAGCGCTCAAGAGACCCAGTACTTC.

V usage is TRBV29-1 and J usage is TRBJ1-1; D remains ambiguous. Germline V CDR1 and CDR2: SQVTM, ANQGSEA. The CDR3 spans 13 residues. The V end lost 5 bases, the J end lost 7 bases, and 17 bases lay between the germline ends. DNA for the CDR3: TGCAGCGTTCCTCAAGGGCGAGAGGGTGAAGCTTTCTTT. Amino acid sequence: CSVPQGREGEAFF.

The chain has TRBV5-1 and TRBJ2-5; D might be TRBD2 (7 bases). The germline gives CDR1 SGHRS, CDR2 YFSETQ. The CDR3 consists of 16 residues. The V gene lost 5 bases and the J gene lost 2 bases, with 19 bases spanning the gap. CDR3 in amino acids: CASRFLGGLGQETQYF. In DNA, the CDR3 is TGCGCCAGCAGATTTCTCGGGGGGCTGGGGCAAGAGACCCAGTACTTC.

The CDR3 DNA follows: TGCAGCGTTGAACCTCTCGAGGGGAGGCTAAACTACGAGCAGTACTTC. This codes for CSVEPLEGRLNYEQYF. The chain uses TRBV29-1 and TRBJ2-7; D is perhaps TRBD2 (6 bases). The ends were cut back, 2 bases at V and 3 bases at J, with 20 bases in the middle. Germline CDR1 reads SQVTM; CDR2 reads ANQGSEA. The CDR3 spans 16 residues.

Comments on this clone: One end of the junction varies from germline; a read error may be responsible. V is TRBV30 and J is TRBJ2-7, with a tentative D call TRBD1 (6 bases). Germline-derived CDR1 and CDR2 are GTSNPN and SVGIG (reference sequence). The CDR3 has 12 amino acids. The CDR3 protein is CAWTDSDYEQYF. The CDR3 DNA reads TGTGCGTGGACAGACTCGGACTACGAGCAGTACTTC. Complete variable domain (other parts from reference TRBV30 and TRBJ2-7): SQTIHQWPATLVQPVGSPLSLECTVEGTSNPNLYWYRQAAGRGLQLLFYSVGIGQISSEVPQNLSASRPQDRQFILSSKKLLLSDSGFYLCAWTDSDYEQYFGPGTRLTVT.

The V gene is TRBV5-1, the J gene TRBJ2-1, with 11 bases lining up with TRBD1. Trimming took 1 base from V and 2 from J; bases not matched to a gene: 2. Per the germline V gene, CDR1 is SGHRS and CDR2 is YFSETQ. The CDR3 contains 16 residues. The CDR3 region has the DNA TGCGCCAGCAGCTTGACGGGACAGGGGGCCTACAATGAGCAGTTCTTC. This gives the protein CASSLTGQGAYNEQFF.

The gene calls are TRBV7-8 and TRBJ1-3; D not resolved. This CDR3 region has 14 residues. The ends were cut back, 3 bases at V and 0 bases at J, with 6 bases in the middle. From germline, CDR1 is SGHVS and CDR2 FQNEAQ. CDR3 protein: CASSFLSSGNTIYF. The DNA for the CDR3 is TGTGCCAGCAGCTTTCTATCCTCTGGAAACACCATATATTTT.

J is TRBJ1-1 and V is TRBV25-1; D is ambiguous. Germline V CDR1 and CDR2: MGHDK, SYGVNS. The CDR3 runs 14 residues. The germline V and J ends were trimmed by 2 bases and 4 bases, with 11 bases remaining between them. The CDR3 is CASSEPGMGTEAFF. The DNA for the CDR3 is TGTGCCAGCAGTGAACCGGGAATGGGCACTGAAGCTTTCTTT.

The genes are TRBV11-3 and TRBJ1-1; the D gene is possibly TRBD1 (6 bases). The V end lost 5 bases, the J end lost 3 bases, and 16 bases lay between the germline ends. The germline V gene encodes CDR1 SGHNT and CDR2 YENEEA. The CDR3 length is 15 residues. The DNA for the CDR3 is TGTGCCAGCAGCCCCCAGGACAGTTTTTACACTGAAGCTTTCTTT. This translates into CASSPQDSFYTEAFF.

About this clone itself: Relative to the germline gene, one junction end is altered; a read error may explain this. This sequence joins TRBV7-7 and TRBJ2-1; 9 nucleotides line up with TRBD2. The germline V gene has CDR1 SSHAT and CDR2 FNYEAQ (reference sequence). The CDR3 sequence is 19 residues long. The CDR3 loop is CASSLGRGGPESSYNEQFF. CDR3 coding DNA: TGTGCTAGCAGCTTAGGGCGGGGGGGCCCGGAGAGCTCCTACAATGAGCAGTTCTTC.

The chain's CDR3 is CASSGSGGAGDTQYF. CDR3 DNA sequence: TGTGCCAGCAGTGGTAGCGGGGGGGCAGGAGATACGCAGTATTTT. V usage is TRBV6-6 and J usage is TRBJ2-3; the match to TRBD2 covers 11 bases. V shed 5 bases and J 5 bases; nucleotides not matched to a gene: 6. The germline CDR1 and CDR2 sequences are MNHNY and SVGAGI (reference sequence). The CDR3 has 15 amino acids.

The V call is TRBV7-9, the J call TRBJ2-2; 9 bases are a match to TRBD1. From germline, CDR1 is SEHNR and CDR2 FQNEAQ (reference sequence). The CDR3 has 16 amino acids. The V and J ends lost 6 bases and 6 bases, in that order; junction bases with no gene match: 11. The CDR3 spells CASSYNRDRVAGELFF. CDR3 in DNA: TGTGCCAGCAGTTATAACCGGGACAGGGTAGCCGGGGAGCTGTTTTTT.

The V gene is TRBV13, the J gene TRBJ2-5; 7 nucleotides align to TRBD1. The end of the DNA fits TRBJ2-7 better, so the J call may be wrong. This CDR3 is built from 17 residues. Germline V gene lookup returns CDR1 PRHDT and CDR2 FYEKMQ (reference sequence). The CDR3 loop reads CASSLPPTFGTVREQYF. The CDR3 region has the DNA TGTGCCAGCAGCCTCCCCCCCACTTTTGGGACAGTGCGCGAGCAGTACTTC.

The J gene is TRBJ2-7, the V gene TRBV7-9, with TRBD1 matching over 9 bases. The CDR3 length is 16 residues. Trimming cost V 5 bases and J 0 bases; bases outside gene matches: 8. The germline V gene encodes CDR1 SEHNR and CDR2 FQNEAQ (reference sequence). Here the CDR3 reads CASSPMGQGGSYEQYF. For the CDR3, the DNA is TGTGCCAGCAGCCCCATGGGACAGGGCGGCTCCTACGAGCAGTACTTC.

This chain links TRBV2 with TRBJ2-3; TRBD1 aligns across 10 bases. Germline V gene data show CDR1 as SNHLY and CDR2 as FYNNEI. The CDR3 is 16 residues long. After removal of 5 bases from V and 1 base from J, the junction contained 6 bases not matched to a gene. The CDR3 reads CASSRQGAIGTDTQYF. DNA for the CDR3: TGTGCCAGCAGTCGACAGGGGGCGATTGGCACAGATACGCAGTATTTT.

This clone was picked up one time. This chain joins TRBV4-1 and TRBJ1-2; 7 bases are shared with TRBD1. The CDR3 covers 13 residues. From germline, CDR1 is MGHRA and CDR2 YSYEKL. V shed 5 bases and J 6 bases; nucleotides not matched to a gene: 6. CDR3 loop: CASSTAGGNGYTF. The CDR3 coding sequence is TGCGCCAGCAGCACGGCAGGGGGTAATGGCTACACCTTC.

The CDR3 nucleotides are TGCAGTGCTAGTATCCGGGAAGCTTTCTTT. This encodes CSASIREAFF. The chain joins TRBV20-1 to TRBJ1-1; D remains unclear. CDR1 and CDR2 from the germline V gene are DFQATT and SNEGSKA (reference sequence). This CDR3 spans 10 amino acids. V was clipped by 3 bases and J by 8 bases, with 7 bases between them.

V and J are TRBV30 and TRBJ2-7; tentatively, D is TRBD1 (6 bases). Germline CDR1 GTSNPN, CDR2 SVGIG (reference sequence). This CDR3 contains 13 residues. The ends were cut back, 5 bases at V and 2 bases at J, with 13 bases in the middle. CDR3 DNA: TGTGCCTGGGGTCAGGGGACCACCTACGAGCAGTACTTC. It translates to CAWGQGTTYEQYF.

V and J are TRBV5-4 and TRBJ1-1; a possible D gene is TRBD1 (6 bases). In germline, CDR1 is SGHNT, CDR2 YYREEE (reference sequence). Trimming took 4 bases from V and 1 from J, leaving 11 bases between them. The CDR3 contains 14 residues. This CDR3 is CASSRDTRNTEAFF. DNA of the CDR3: TGTGCCAGCAGCCGGGACACCAGGAACACTGAAGCTTTCTTT.

The chain couples TRBV18 to TRBJ1-6; the match to TRBD1 covers 10 bases. After removal of 6 bases from V and 1 base from J, the junction contained 9 bases not matched to a gene. The CDR3 has 18 amino acids. Per the germline V gene, CDR1 is KGHSH and CDR2 is LQKENI. CDR3 loop: CASSLGTGVVSYNSPLHF. Written as DNA, the CDR3 is TGTGCCAGCTCCCTGGGGACAGGGGTTGTATCCTATAATTCACCCCTCCACTTT.

The chain carries TRBV6-1 and TRBJ2-2, with D possibly TRBD1 on 5 matching bases. Germline V gives CDR1 MNHNS, CDR2 SASEGT. Trimming took off 6 bases at V and 3 bases at J, with 8 bases between the two ends. The CDR3 runs 13 residues. CDR3 loop: CASSNRYTGELFF. The CDR3 DNA reads as TGTGCCAGCAGCAACAGGTACACCGGGGAGCTGTTTTTT.

The rearrangement uses TRBV5-8 and TRBJ1-1; the match to TRBD1 covers 8 bases. CDR1 and CDR2 from the germline V gene are SGHTS and YDEGEE. The J segment lost 0 bases and the V segment lost 0 bases, leaving 7 bases of the junction unmatched. There are 17 residues in the CDR3. The CDR3 is CASSLEGHRGMNTEAFF. The CDR3 nucleotides are TGTGCCAGCAGCTTGGAGGGGCACAGGGGGATGAACACTGAAGCTTTCTTT.

The V call is TRBV7-2, the J call TRBJ2-1; D remains ambiguous. With 2 bases removed from V and 12 bases from J, the gap between germline ends came to 11 bases. This CDR3 contains 12 residues. In germline, CDR1 is SGHTA, CDR2 FQGNSA. CDR3 DNA sequence: TGTGCCAGCAGCTTAAAATTGGCCAGGCAGTTCTTC. Its protein product is CASSLKLARQFF.

The chain recombines TRBV30 with TRBJ1-1; D may be TRBD1 (6 bases). CDR1 and CDR2 (germline): GTSNPN, SVGIG (reference sequence). Trimming removed 3 bases at V and 8 bases at J, with 22 bases between. CDR3 length: 15 amino acids. CDR3 in amino acids: CAWSLLTGHTVEAFF. The CDR3, as DNA: TGTGCCTGGAGCCTATTGACAGGCCACACCGTCGAAGCTTTCTTT.

The V call is TRBV2, the J call TRBJ2-1; a possible D gene is TRBD1 (6 bases). The CDR3 totals 15 residues. V lost 7 bases to trimming and J lost 0 bases, with 13 bases between them. Germline V gene data show CDR1 as SNHLY and CDR2 as FYNNEI. CDR3: CASTETDSSYNEQFF. The DNA of the CDR3 is TGTGCCAGCACTGAGACGGACAGCTCCTACAATGAGCAGTTCTTC. Variable domain in full (rest from reference TRBV2 and TRBJ2-1): EPEVTQTPSHQVTQMGQEVILRCVPISNHLYFYWYRQILGQKVEFLVSFYNNEISEKSEIFDDQFSVERPDGSNFTLKIRSTKLEDSAMYFCASTETDSSYNEQFFGPGTRLTVL.